Listed below are T cell receptor beta chains from one sample, sequenced in a study of blood T cell repertoires in COVID-19. TCRdb keeps only in-frame clones here, not all; method: immunoSEQ multiplex PCR. In the table there are approximately 220,000 clones, over 70% of which are singletons. The sample consisted of peripheral blood. These receptors all come from a man in his forties or fifties with acute or convalescent COVID-19. The CDR3 runs from the conserved cysteine through the conserved F or W. The D gene is left open where the match is weak. Clone sizes are given selectively: once, few, many, or a class where the clone is expanded.

d_call: NA; j_call: TRBJ1-2; clone_size: NA; v_call: TRBV27; cdr3_aa: CASSHSRERGYTF; cdr3_nt: TGTGCCAGCAGTCACAGCAGGGAAAGGGGCTACACCTTC
d_call: NA; j_call: TRBJ2-5; clone_size: NA; v_call: TRBV15; cdr3_aa: CATSRENRVGETQYF; cdr3_nt: TGTGCCACCAGCAGAGAGAACAGGGTCGGGGAGACCCAGTACTTC
d_call: NA; j_call: TRBJ2-1; clone_size: few; v_call: TRBV25-1; cdr3_aa: CASSEGVLGTSEQFF; cdr3_nt: TGTGCCAGCAGTGAAGGAGTCCTGGGTACAAGTGAGCAGTTCTTC
d_call: NA; j_call: TRBJ1-5; clone_size: NA; v_call: TRBV5-6; cdr3_aa: CASSLGGGYSNQPQHF; cdr3_nt: TGTGCCAGCAGCTTGGGAGGCGGTTATAGCAATCAGCCCCAGCATTTT
d_call: TRBD1; j_call: TRBJ2-1; clone_size: NA; v_call: TRBV15; cdr3_aa: CATNAGGSYNEQFF; cdr3_nt: TGTGCCACCAACGCAGGGGGCTCCTACAATGAGCAGTTCTTC
d_call: NA; j_call: TRBJ2-1; clone_size: NA; v_call: TRBV19; cdr3_aa: CASSIRRGYNEQFF; cdr3_nt: TGTGCCAGTAGTATCCGCAGGGGTTACAATGAGCAGTTCTTC
d_call: NA; j_call: TRBJ1-1; clone_size: NA; v_call: TRBV7-9; cdr3_aa: CASSSQQGFTEAFF; cdr3_nt: TGTGCCAGCAGCTCCCAACAGGGCTTCACTGAAGCTTTCTTT
d_call: TRBD2; j_call: TRBJ2-1; clone_size: once; v_call: TRBV7-2; cdr3_aa: CASSWTSGRNEQFF; cdr3_nt: TGTGCCAGCAGCTGGACTAGCGGGAGGAATGAGCAGTTCTTC
d_call: NA; j_call: TRBJ2-1; clone_size: NA; v_call: TRBV19; cdr3_aa: CASHETLSSYNEQFF; cdr3_nt: TGTGCCAGCCACGAAACTTTGAGCTCCTACAATGAGCAGTTCTTC
d_call: NA; j_call: TRBJ1-3; clone_size: NA; v_call: TRBV11-3; cdr3_aa: CASSDDRVPGNTIYF; cdr3_nt: TGTGCCAGCAGCGATGACAGAGTCCCTGGAAACACCATATATTTT
d_call: TRBD2; j_call: TRBJ2-7; clone_size: few; v_call: TRBV7-2; cdr3_aa: CASSLVASGKYEQYF; cdr3_nt: TGTGCCAGCAGCTTAGTGGCTAGCGGGAAATACGAGCAGTACTTC
d_call: TRBD2; j_call: TRBJ2-2; clone_size: NA; v_call: TRBV7-2; cdr3_aa: CASSPLSGGSTGELFF; cdr3_nt: TGTGCCAGCAGCCCCCTATCGGGAGGGAGCACCGGGGAGCTGTTTTTT
d_call: NA; j_call: TRBJ1-1; clone_size: NA; v_call: TRBV30; cdr3_aa: CAWSVGQGSTEAFF; cdr3_nt: TGTGCCTGGAGTGTCGGGCAGGGGAGCACTGAAGCTTTCTTT
d_call: NA; j_call: TRBJ1-3; clone_size: few; v_call: TRBV19; cdr3_aa: CASAFSSGNTIYF; cdr3_nt: TGTGCCAGCGCTTTTAGCTCTGGAAACACCATATATTTT
d_call: NA; j_call: TRBJ2-3; clone_size: NA; v_call: TRBV9; cdr3_aa: CASSQQTGTSTDTQYF; cdr3_nt: TGTGCCAGCAGCCAGCAGACAGGGACTAGCACAGATACGCAGTATTTT
d_call: NA; j_call: TRBJ1-5; clone_size: NA; v_call: TRBV12-3/TRBV12-4; cdr3_aa: CASSGQLNQPQHF; cdr3_nt: TGTGCCAGCAGCGGACAGCTCAATCAGCCCCAGCATTTT
d_call: NA; j_call: TRBJ1-2; clone_size: NA; v_call: TRBV19; cdr3_aa: CASSIFAGLVSGSDYGYTF; cdr3_nt: TGTGCCAGTAGTATCTTCGCAGGTCTTGTTTCGGGTAGCGACTATGGCTACACCTTC
d_call: TRBD2; j_call: TRBJ2-3; clone_size: NA; v_call: TRBV5-1; cdr3_aa: CASSIDSGSPTDTQYF; cdr3_nt: TGCGCCAGCAGCATCGATAGCGGGAGCCCCACAGATACGCAGTATTTT
d_call: TRBD1; j_call: TRBJ2-3; clone_size: NA; v_call: TRBV18; cdr3_aa: CASSPDRGTDTQYF; cdr3_nt: TGTGCCAGCTCACCAGACAGGGGGACAGATACGCAGTATTTT
d_call: NA; j_call: TRBJ2-7; clone_size: few; v_call: TRBV7-2; cdr3_aa: CASSRTGTLGEQYF; cdr3_nt: TGTGCCAGCAGCCGTACAGGGACCCTCGGCGAGCAGTACTTC
d_call: TRBD2; j_call: TRBJ2-2; clone_size: NA; v_call: TRBV27; cdr3_aa: CASKPGLAGRGSTGELFF; cdr3_nt: TGTGCCAGCAAACCGGGACTAGCGGGGAGGGGGTCCACCGGGGAGCTGTTTTTT
d_call: NA; j_call: TRBJ2-1; clone_size: NA; v_call: TRBV5-1; cdr3_aa: CASSIRTTGRDSYNEQFF; cdr3_nt: TGCGCCAGCAGCATCCGAACGACAGGGCGGGACTCCTACAATGAGCAGTTCTTC
d_call: NA; j_call: TRBJ1-2; clone_size: once; v_call: TRBV7-2; cdr3_aa: CASSVENNYGYTF; cdr3_nt: TGTGCCAGCAGCGTCGAGAATAACTATGGCTACACCTTC
d_call: NA; j_call: TRBJ1-4; clone_size: NA; v_call: TRBV5-1; cdr3_aa: CASSPQEATNEKLFF; cdr3_nt: TGCGCCAGCAGCCCCCAGGAAGCAACTAATGAAAAACTGTTTTTT
d_call: TRBD1; j_call: TRBJ1-2; clone_size: NA; v_call: TRBV27; cdr3_aa: CASSPSRQGFGYTF; cdr3_nt: TGTGCCAGCAGCCCGTCTCGACAGGGTTTTGGCTACACCTTC
d_call: NA; j_call: TRBJ2-1; clone_size: NA; v_call: TRBV5-1; cdr3_aa: CASSWGTLRDEQFF; cdr3_nt: TGCGCCAGCAGCTGGGGGACTCTTCGGGACGAGCAGTTCTTC
d_call: NA; j_call: TRBJ2-3; clone_size: NA; v_call: TRBV11-3; cdr3_aa: CASSLESGESSTDTQYF; cdr3_nt: TGTGCCAGCAGCTTAGAGTCAGGGGAGTCCAGCACAGATACGCAGTATTTT
d_call: TRBD2; j_call: TRBJ2-5; clone_size: NA; v_call: TRBV3-1/TRBV3-2; cdr3_aa: CASSLGGAGYEETQYF; cdr3_nt: TGTGCCAGCAGCCTTGGGGGAGCGGGATACGAAGAGACCCAGTACTTC
d_call: TRBD1; j_call: TRBJ2-5; clone_size: NA; v_call: TRBV30; cdr3_aa: CAWIPGTGEETQYF; cdr3_nt: TGTGCCTGGATCCCCGGGACAGGGGAAGAGACCCAGTACTTC
d_call: NA; j_call: TRBJ1-1; clone_size: NA; v_call: TRBV18; cdr3_aa: CASSPSGVENTEAFF; cdr3_nt: TGTGCCAGCTCCCCCTCCGGGGTTGAGAACACTGAAGCTTTCTTT
d_call: TRBD2; j_call: TRBJ2-3; clone_size: NA; v_call: TRBV5-1; cdr3_aa: CASFEGTSRTDTQYF; cdr3_nt: TGCGCCAGCTTCGAAGGGACTAGCCGCACAGATACGCAGTATTTT
d_call: TRBD1; j_call: TRBJ1-5; clone_size: NA; v_call: TRBV5-4; cdr3_aa: CASSLAGGGQPQHF; cdr3_nt: TGTGCCAGCAGCTTGGCAGGGGGCGGACAGCCCCAGCATTTT
d_call: NA; j_call: TRBJ2-2; clone_size: few; v_call: TRBV7-2; cdr3_aa: CASSLGQGGSGELFF; cdr3_nt: TGTGCCAGCAGCTTAGGACAGGGAGGTTCCGGGGAGCTGTTTTTT
d_call: NA; j_call: TRBJ2-7; clone_size: NA; v_call: TRBV3-1/TRBV3-2; cdr3_aa: CASSQGSSRYF; cdr3_nt: TGTGCCAGCAGCCAAGGATCTAGTCGGTACTTC
d_call: TRBD2; j_call: TRBJ2-2; clone_size: NA; v_call: TRBV5-8; cdr3_aa: CASSPGLAGALNTGELFF; cdr3_nt: TGTGCCAGCAGCCCCGGACTAGCGGGAGCTCTGAACACCGGGGAGCTGTTTTTT
d_call: TRBD1; j_call: TRBJ1-1; clone_size: once; v_call: TRBV2; cdr3_aa: CASSGQGTLNTEAFF; cdr3_nt: TGTGCCAGCAGCGGACAGGGGACCCTGAACACTGAAGCTTTCTTT
d_call: NA; j_call: TRBJ1-3; clone_size: few; v_call: TRBV14; cdr3_aa: CASSPRVDTIYF; cdr3_nt: TGTGCCAGCAGCCCGAGGGTGGACACCATATATTTT
d_call: NA; j_call: TRBJ1-1; clone_size: NA; v_call: TRBV4-1; cdr3_aa: CASSQGMTVRFDTEAFF; cdr3_nt: TGCGCCAGCAGCCAAGGGATGACAGTGAGATTTGACACTGAAGCTTTCTTT
d_call: NA; j_call: TRBJ1-1; clone_size: NA; v_call: TRBV2; cdr3_aa: CASTSRGNTEAFF; cdr3_nt: TGTGCCAGTACCTCTCGGGGGAACACTGAAGCTTTCTTT
d_call: TRBD2; j_call: TRBJ2-5; clone_size: few; v_call: TRBV19; cdr3_aa: CASRSSGQETQYF; cdr3_nt: TGTGCAAGTAGATCTAGCGGACAAGAGACCCAGTACTTC
d_call: TRBD2; j_call: TRBJ2-3; clone_size: NA; v_call: TRBV29-1; cdr3_aa: CSTDLAGGQVDTQYF; cdr3_nt: TGCAGCACCGATTTAGCGGGAGGGCAGGTAGATACGCAGTATTTT
d_call: NA; j_call: TRBJ1-2; clone_size: NA; v_call: TRBV4-1; cdr3_aa: CASSQDFLEDYGYTF; cdr3_nt: TGCGCCAGCAGCCAAGATTTTCTCGAGGACTATGGCTACACCTTC